This entry is about one TCR beta chain. Antigen: not known. V was pared by 6 bases and J by 6 bases, with 17 bases between. Germline V lookup: CDR1 SGHTA, CDR2 FQGTGA. This CDR3 comprises 14 residues. Nominally healthy donors provided the samples, though records likely missed some immune exposures. The sample comes from a study of cytomegalovirus exposure and HLA in healthy donors. Broader study findings: Later analysis suggested most CMV-associated TCR beta chains were HLA-restricted. The authors later linked a missense DCLRE1C variant to TCR beta V- and J-gene trimming.

Researchers ran the PCR with 60 Vbeta and 13 Jbeta primers. TCRdb's copy holds only in-frame clones and misses some; the assay was immunoSEQ multiplex PCR. The sample lists about 120,000 clones, around 73% occurring once. This TCR derives from a woman aged 40 to 50 in good health and CMV-seropositive. V is TRBV7-3 and J is TRBJ1-1, with a possible D match to TRBD1 (5 bases). The sequencing sample was made of PBMCs. CDR3 sequence (DNA): TGTGCCAGCAGTCGGGACTCGGTGTCCGCTGAAGCTTTCTTT. Translation gives CASSRDSVSAEAFF.